This is a list of T cell receptor beta chains from one sample in a study of shared clonotypes between healthy human individuals. The method was immunoSEQ multiplex PCR; TCRdb's version includes in-frame clones alone and lacks a portion of them. The sample has 2,500,000 or so clones, roughly 92% seen once. Sequenced input: naive CD4+ T cells from PBMCs. These receptors all stem from a man younger than 35 in good health. Some clones in this sample may be carry-over from other donors' samples. CDR3s include the opening cysteine and the closing phenylalanine or tryptophan. D genes are given only for firm matches. Only some rows state a clone size, as once, few, many or a class for expanded clones.

j_call: TRBJ2-5
cdr3_length: 12
clone_size: once
d_call: -
v_call: TRBV5-1
cdr3_aa: CASRSDKETQYF
cdr3_nt: TGCGCCAGCAGGTCCGACAAAGAGACCCAGTACTTC

j_call: TRBJ2-7
cdr3_length: 17
clone_size: -
d_call: -
v_call: TRBV15
cdr3_aa: CATSRDLVSYRDYEQYF
cdr3_nt: TGTGCCACCAGCAGAGACCTGGTCAGCTACAGGGACTACGAGCAGTACTTC

j_call: TRBJ1-2
cdr3_length: 14
clone_size: once
d_call: -
v_call: TRBV28
cdr3_aa: CASSSSGRVKGYTF
cdr3_nt: TGTGCCAGCAGTTCCTCCGGCCGGGTAAAGGGCTACACCTTC

j_call: TRBJ1-4
cdr3_length: 14
clone_size: -
d_call: -
v_call: TRBV11-2
cdr3_aa: CASRRGVGNEKLFF
cdr3_nt: TGTGCCAGCAGACGAGGGGTCGGTAATGAAAAACTGTTTTTT

j_call: TRBJ1-5
cdr3_length: 14
clone_size: -
d_call: -
v_call: TRBV2
cdr3_aa: CASSFSQGGQPQHF
cdr3_nt: TGTGCCAGCAGTTTCTCACAGGGTGGTCAGCCCCAGCATTTT

j_call: TRBJ2-3
cdr3_length: 13
clone_size: -
d_call: -
v_call: TRBV5-1
cdr3_aa: CAGGSGFLDTQYF
cdr3_nt: TGCGCCGGCGGGTCTGGCTTCTTAGATACGCAGTATTTT

j_call: TRBJ2-3
cdr3_length: 13
clone_size: -
d_call: TRBD1
v_call: TRBV29-1
cdr3_aa: CSVVGTGTDTQYF
cdr3_nt: TGCAGCGTTGTAGGGACAGGCACAGATACGCAGTATTTT

j_call: TRBJ1-2
cdr3_length: 13
clone_size: -
d_call: TRBD1
v_call: TRBV18
cdr3_aa: CASSGRGRGGYTF
cdr3_nt: TGTGCCAGCTCAGGCAGGGGGCGAGGTGGCTACACCTTC

j_call: TRBJ1-2
cdr3_length: 15
clone_size: -
d_call: TRBD1
v_call: TRBV5-4
cdr3_aa: CASSLPGTGKKAYTF
cdr3_nt: TGTGCCAGCAGCTTGCCCGGGACAGGGAAAAAGGCCTACACCTTC

j_call: TRBJ2-1
cdr3_length: 13
clone_size: -
d_call: -
v_call: TRBV6-5
cdr3_aa: CASSYSRYNEQFF
cdr3_nt: TGTGCCAGCAGTTACTCCCGTTACAATGAGCAGTTCTTC

j_call: TRBJ1-5
cdr3_length: 16
clone_size: -
d_call: -
v_call: TRBV19
cdr3_aa: CASSIGQRRSNQPQHF
cdr3_nt: TGTGCCAGTAGTATAGGGCAGCGACGGAGCAATCAGCCCCAGCATTTT

j_call: TRBJ2-2
cdr3_length: 16
clone_size: -
d_call: TRBD2
v_call: TRBV5-1
cdr3_aa: CASSPTSGRVTGELFF
cdr3_nt: TGCGCCAGCAGCCCGACTAGCGGGAGGGTGACCGGGGAGCTGTTTTTT

j_call: TRBJ2-1
cdr3_length: 13
clone_size: -
d_call: TRBD1
v_call: TRBV2
cdr3_aa: CASSLDRGDEQFF
cdr3_nt: TGTGCCAGCAGTCTAGACAGGGGCGATGAGCAGTTCTTC

j_call: TRBJ2-7
cdr3_length: 13
clone_size: -
d_call: TRBD1
v_call: TRBV19
cdr3_aa: CASSSPAGQGRYF
cdr3_nt: TGTGCCAGTAGTTCCCCGGCGGGACAGGGAAGGTACTTC

j_call: TRBJ2-7
cdr3_length: 14
clone_size: -
d_call: -
v_call: TRBV7-9
cdr3_aa: CASSPGTFPYEQYF
cdr3_nt: TGTGCCAGCAGCCCCGGGACGTTTCCCTACGAGCAGTACTTC

j_call: TRBJ2-1
cdr3_length: 18
clone_size: -
d_call: TRBD2
v_call: TRBV11-2
cdr3_aa: CASSLGSLAGPQDSEQFF
cdr3_nt: TGTGCCAGCAGCTTAGGGTCGTTAGCGGGGCCCCAAGACAGTGAGCAGTTCTTC

j_call: TRBJ2-1
cdr3_length: 16
clone_size: -
d_call: -
v_call: TRBV11-2
cdr3_aa: CASSLVSGYSYNEQFF
cdr3_nt: TGTGCCAGCAGCTTAGTTAGCGGTTACTCCTACAATGAGCAGTTCTTC

j_call: TRBJ1-3
cdr3_length: 14
clone_size: -
d_call: -
v_call: TRBV5-1
cdr3_aa: CASSTGTGGNTIYF
cdr3_nt: TGCGCCAGCAGCACAGGGACCGGCGGAAACACCATATATTTT

j_call: TRBJ2-3
cdr3_length: 16
clone_size: -
d_call: -
v_call: TRBV14
cdr3_aa: CASSQAVGVGTDTQYF
cdr3_nt: TGTGCCAGCAGCCAAGCAGTGGGAGTAGGCACAGATACGCAGTATTTT

j_call: TRBJ1-2
cdr3_length: 17
clone_size: -
d_call: -
v_call: TRBV5-6
cdr3_aa: CASSLVGARRAQYGYTF
cdr3_nt: TGTGCCAGCAGCTTGGTGGGGGCCAGGCGGGCTCAATATGGCTACACCTTC

j_call: TRBJ1-2
cdr3_length: 13
clone_size: once
d_call: -
v_call: TRBV27
cdr3_aa: CASSLAGWGGYTF
cdr3_nt: TGTGCCAGCAGTTTAGCAGGGTGGGGTGGCTACACCTTC

j_call: TRBJ2-1
cdr3_length: 14
clone_size: -
d_call: -
v_call: TRBV6-5
cdr3_aa: CASSYSGGNNEQFF
cdr3_nt: TGTGCCAGCAGTTACTCGGGCGGAAACAATGAGCAGTTCTTC

j_call: TRBJ2-7
cdr3_length: 18
clone_size: -
d_call: TRBD2
v_call: TRBV11-2
cdr3_aa: CASRGGTSGPRRTYEQYF
cdr3_nt: TGTGCCAGCAGGGGGGGGACTAGCGGACCCCGTCGTACCTACGAGCAGTACTTC

j_call: TRBJ1-2
cdr3_length: 12
clone_size: -
d_call: -
v_call: TRBV7-2
cdr3_aa: CASSLVIRRVTF
cdr3_nt: TGTGCCAGCAGCTTAGTAATTCGAAGAGTAACCTTC

j_call: TRBJ2-7
cdr3_length: 12
clone_size: -
d_call: -
v_call: TRBV25-1
cdr3_aa: CASWRGSDEQYF
cdr3_nt: TGTGCCAGTTGGAGGGGGTCAGACGAGCAGTACTTC

j_call: TRBJ2-3
cdr3_length: 13
clone_size: -
d_call: -
v_call: TRBV5-1
cdr3_aa: CASSFQGQDTQYF
cdr3_nt: TGCGCCAGCAGCTTCCAGGGGCAAGATACGCAGTATTTT

j_call: TRBJ2-5
cdr3_length: 16
clone_size: -
d_call: -
v_call: TRBV4-2
cdr3_aa: CASSQDIRETQETQYF
cdr3_nt: TGTGCCAGCAGCCAAGATATCCGGGAAACTCAAGAGACCCAGTACTTC

j_call: TRBJ2-7
cdr3_length: 12
clone_size: -
d_call: -
v_call: TRBV19
cdr3_aa: CASSTVSYEQYF
cdr3_nt: TGTGCCAGTAGTACAGTTTCCTACGAGCAGTACTTC

j_call: TRBJ1-3
cdr3_length: 12
clone_size: -
d_call: -
v_call: TRBV28
cdr3_aa: CAITSRVDTIYF
cdr3_nt: TGTGCCATCACCTCCCGGGTGGACACCATATATTTT

j_call: TRBJ1-6
cdr3_length: 13
clone_size: -
d_call: -
v_call: TRBV7-3
cdr3_aa: CASSPGQLQALHF
cdr3_nt: TGTGCCAGCAGCCCCGGACAGCTTCAGGCCCTCCACTTT

j_call: TRBJ1-1
cdr3_length: 13
clone_size: -
d_call: -
v_call: TRBV27
cdr3_aa: CASTSNHGTEAFF
cdr3_nt: TGTGCCAGCACCTCGAATCATGGGACTGAAGCTTTCTTT

j_call: TRBJ2-7
cdr3_length: 14
clone_size: -
d_call: -
v_call: TRBV11-2
cdr3_aa: CASSLVGGSYEQYF
cdr3_nt: TGTGCCAGCAGCTTAGTTGGCGGCTCCTACGAGCAGTACTTC

j_call: TRBJ2-3
cdr3_length: 15
clone_size: -
d_call: TRBD1
v_call: TRBV5-8
cdr3_aa: CASSRGDSIPDTQYF
cdr3_nt: TGTGCCAGCAGCCGTGGGGACAGTATTCCAGATACGCAGTATTTT

j_call: TRBJ2-1
cdr3_length: 17
clone_size: -
d_call: -
v_call: TRBV27
cdr3_aa: CASSFRHGTSSYNEQFF
cdr3_nt: TGTGCCAGCAGTTTTCGGCACGGGACCAGCTCCTACAATGAGCAGTTCTTC

j_call: TRBJ2-1
cdr3_length: 18
clone_size: -
d_call: TRBD2
v_call: TRBV11-2
cdr3_aa: CASSQRASGSISYNEQFF
cdr3_nt: TGTGCCAGCAGCCAACGGGCTAGCGGGAGCATTTCCTACAATGAGCAGTTCTTC